The 20 T cell receptor beta chains below were found in one sample sequenced in a study of T cell repertoires in aging, cancer and after chemotherapy. The template was genomic DNA from peripheral blood, not RNA. A mixed TRB-A/B primer pool amplified rearranged TRB by multiplex touch-down PCR. TCRdb reanalysed the multiplex PCR reads using MiXCR and keeps one entry per CDR3 protein. The data contain 15,000 or so distinct CDR3 sequences, 21% of them singletons. Sequenced material: blood. All receptors come from a human donor in good health.

By share, this clonotype counts as medium-sized. The CDR3 is CASSYWDRGDTEAFF. The CDR3 nucleotides are TGTGCCAGCAGTTACTGGGACAGGGGCGACACTGAAGCTTTCTTT. The chain links TRBV6-6 to TRBJ1-1, with TRBD1 matching 10 bases. The germline gives CDR1 MNHNY, CDR2 SVGAGI (reference sequence). Trimming removed 1 base from V and 3 bases from J; junction bases left unmatched: 2. The CDR3 length is 15 residues.

This clonotype was seen ten or more times. CDR3 region: CSAGGQNYGYTF. CDR3 DNA: TGCAGTGCTGGGGGACAGAACTATGGCTACACCTTC. The chain links TRBV20-1 to TRBJ1-2; TRBD1 aligns across 7 bases. V trimming: 5 bases; J trimming: 2 bases; junction bases outside the gene matches: 2. Germline V lookup: CDR1 DFQATT, CDR2 SNEGSKA (reference sequence). CDR3 length equals 12 residues.

This clonotype was counted a single time. This may be a read error: a much more frequent sequence differs by one nucleotide. This chain links TRBV19 with TRBJ1-6; 7 bases are a match to TRBD1. V lost 4 bases to trimming and J lost 10 bases; unmatched junction nucleotides: 13. CDR1 is LNHDA, CDR2 SQIVND, per germline (reference sequence). CDR3 length: 16 residues. In DNA, the CDR3 is TGTGCCAGTAGTACCTCGGGACAGAGAATCAGGTCACCCCTCCACTTT. Its protein product is CASSTSGQRIRSPLHF.

This clonotype was counted at least ten times. V is TRBV6-2 or TRBV6-3 and J is TRBJ1-6; maybe TRBD1 (5 bases). Germline loops: CDR1 MNHEY, CDR2 SVGEGT. The V end was cut by 4 bases, the J end by 7 bases, with 8 bases between. CDR3 length equals 13 residues. The CDR3 reads CASSSAGNSPLHF. The CDR3 bases are TGTGCCAGCAGTTCCGCAGGGAATTCACCCCTCCACTTT.

The chain carries TRBV7-9 and TRBJ2-5; D may be TRBD1 or TRBD2 (5 bases each). In germline, CDR1 is SEHNR, CDR2 FQNEAQ (reference sequence). The CDR3 sequence is 15 residues long. Trimming removed 1 base from V and 2 bases from J, with 11 bases in between. CDR3 sequence reads: CASSLVGVGQETQYF. The CDR3 region has the DNA TGTGCCAGCAGCTTAGTGGGGGTGGGACAAGAGACCCAGTACTTC.

This clonotype is medium-sized within its sample. The V and J genes are TRBV6-2 or TRBV6-3 and TRBJ1-3; D is ambiguous. Per germline, CDR1 MNHEY and CDR2 SVGEGT. The CDR3 is 16 amino acids. Trimming cost V 7 bases and J 0 bases, with 16 bases left between them. The CDR3 coding sequence is TGTGCCAGCACTAGACTATCCGTCGACTCTGGAAACACCATATATTTT. Its protein is CASTRLSVDSGNTIYF.

This clonotype occurred a few times. The rearrangement links TRBV5-1 to TRBJ1-2; D remains unclear. The CDR3 has 13 residues. Germline V gene lookup returns CDR1 SGHRS and CDR2 YFSETQ. V gave up 0 bases and J gave up 4 bases, with 7 bases separating them. CDR3 nucleotides: TGCGCCAGCAGCTTGGAAAGCCCCTATGGCTACACCTTC. Protein sequence: CASSLESPYGYTF.

This sequence joins TRBV10-3 and TRBJ2-7; maybe TRBD1 (6 bases). Trimming removed 6 bases at V and 6 bases at J, with 24 bases between. CDR3 length: 16 amino acids. Per germline, CDR1 ENHRY and CDR2 SYGVKD. The CDR3 spells CAIRATGQGFTGEQYF. The CDR3 bases are TGTGCCATCAGGGCGACAGGTCAGGGCTTTACGGGCGAGCAGTACTTC.

J is TRBJ1-4 and V is TRBV7-2; D is possibly TRBD1 (6 bases). Trimming took off 7 bases at V and 7 bases at J, with 13 bases between the two ends. This CDR3 contains 13 residues. The germline CDR1 and CDR2 sequences are SGHTA and FQGNSA. CDR3 region: CASKGQEFEKLFF. DNA of the CDR3: TGTGCCAGCAAGGGACAAGAGTTTGAAAAACTGTTTTTT. Looking up the rest from reference TRBV7-2 and TRBJ1-4 gives the full variable domain: GAGVSQSPSNKVTEKGKDVELRCDPISGHTALYWYRQSLGQGLEFLIYFQGNSAPDKSGLPSDRFSAERTGGSVSTLTIQRTQQEDSAVYLCASKGQEFEKLFFGSGTQLSVL.

Written as DNA, the CDR3 is TGTGCCAGCAGTTTAGGGACCCCTTTTTATGGCTACACCTTC. Its protein is CASSLGTPFYGYTF. This chain joins TRBV12-3 or TRBV12-4 and TRBJ1-2; unclear D gene. The CDR3 is 14 residues long. V lost 1 base, J lost 5 bases, and 11 bases lay in between.

To note about this clonotype: This clone may be a read error of a much larger clone one base away. The chain carries TRBV10-3 and TRBJ2-7; D might be TRBD1 or TRBD2, each matching 5 bases. This CDR3 has 17 residues. V lost 6 bases and J lost 6, with 27 bases in between. The germline V gene has CDR1 ENHRY and CDR2 SYGVKD. CDR3 protein: CAISEAQRQLGLFEQYF. Here the CDR3 DNA reads TGTGCCATCAGCGAAGCACAAAGACAGCTTGGACTCTTCGAGCAGTACTTC.

There are a few counts of this clonotype. CDR3 nucleotide sequence: TGCGCCAGCAGCTTGGACGGGGGGAGGGAGCTGTTTTTT. Translating gives CASSLDGGRELFF. The V call is TRBV5-1, the J call TRBJ2-2; 7 bases line up with TRBD2. Trimming cost V 0 bases and J 9 bases; bases outside gene matches: 2. Germline values: CDR1 SGHRS, CDR2 YFSETQ. The CDR3 is made up of 13 amino acids.

The chain employs TRBV4-2 and TRBJ1-4; a weak D match, TRBD1 (6 bases). From germline, CDR1 is LGHNA and CDR2 YNFKEQ. This CDR3 has 12 amino acids. Trimming left V 6 bases short and J 6 bases short, with 8 bases between. The CDR3 loop reads CASREGDEKLFF. For the CDR3, the DNA is TGTGCCAGCAGGGAGGGGGATGAAAAACTGTTTTTT.

A note on this clonotype: Since a much larger clone is just one base distant, this may be a read error. The chain recombines TRBV30 with TRBJ1-6; no firm D call. Germline CDR1 reads GTSNPN; CDR2 reads SVGIG (reference sequence). The CDR3 spans 14 residues. V lost 5 bases and J 5 bases, leaving 13 bases between the germline ends. The CDR3 bases are TGTGCCTGGGGTGGGGTGAATGATAATTCACCCCTCCACTTT. Its translation: CAWGGVNDNSPLHF.

V is TRBV7-6 and J is TRBJ2-3; D gene uncertain. There are 11 residues in the CDR3. Germline lookup yields CDR1 SGHVS and CDR2 FNYEAQ. The V end lost 5 bases, the J end lost 5 bases, and 5 bases lay between the germline ends. The CDR3 loop is CASSLKDTQYF. CDR3 nucleotide sequence: TGTGCCAGCAGCCTAAAAGATACGCAGTATTTT.

This clonotype appeared a few times. The V and J genes are TRBV18 and TRBJ2-7, with a possible D match to TRBD1 (6 bases). CDR3 length: 15 amino acids. The germline gives CDR1 KGHSH, CDR2 LQKENI. Deletions cut 2 bases from V and 1 base from J, with 12 bases between. CDR3 region: CASSPKTGGSYEQYF. CDR3 DNA sequence: TGTGCCAGCTCACCAAAGACAGGCGGATCCTACGAGCAGTACTTC.

The chain recombines TRBV6-4 with TRBJ2-1, with 10 bases lining up with TRBD2. Trimming removed 0 bases from V and 5 bases from J; junction bases left unmatched: 1. Germline V gene data show CDR1 as MRHNA and CDR2 as SNTAGT. The CDR3 has 15 amino acids. The CDR3: CASSDSAGGHNEQFF. The CDR3 coding sequence is TGTGCCAGCAGTGACTCAGCGGGGGGGCACAATGAGCAGTTCTTC.

This clonotype was seen ten or more times. The V gene is TRBV5-6, the J gene TRBJ2-6, with D unclear. Germline CDR1 and CDR2: SGHDT and YYEEEE. Trimming pared 2 bases from V and 1 base from J, leaving 10 bases between. The CDR3 has 16 amino acids. CDR3 in amino acids: CASSFLGPSGANVLTF. The CDR3, as DNA: TGTGCCAGCAGCTTCCTCGGACCTTCTGGGGCCAACGTCCTGACTTTC.

The V and J genes are TRBV5-1 and TRBJ1-6; no clear D. Trimming shortened V by 0 bases and J by 6 bases, and 13 bases separated the two germline ends. This CDR3 comprises 16 residues. Germline CDR1 and CDR2: SGHRS and YFSETQ. In nucleotides, the CDR3 is TGCGCCAGCAGCTTGGCCTCAGGAGCAGTTAATTCACCCCTCCACTTT. This gives the protein CASSLASGAVNSPLHF.

The J gene is TRBJ1-2, the V gene TRBV7-9; D might be TRBD1 (5 bases). The CDR3 spans 13 residues. The V end was cut by 6 bases, the J end by 6 bases, with 14 bases between. Germline V gene lookup returns CDR1 SEHNR and CDR2 FQNEAQ (reference sequence). The CDR3 DNA reads TGTGCCAGCAGACCAGGGATTCGAAATGGCTACACCTTC. Its translation: CASRPGIRNGYTF.